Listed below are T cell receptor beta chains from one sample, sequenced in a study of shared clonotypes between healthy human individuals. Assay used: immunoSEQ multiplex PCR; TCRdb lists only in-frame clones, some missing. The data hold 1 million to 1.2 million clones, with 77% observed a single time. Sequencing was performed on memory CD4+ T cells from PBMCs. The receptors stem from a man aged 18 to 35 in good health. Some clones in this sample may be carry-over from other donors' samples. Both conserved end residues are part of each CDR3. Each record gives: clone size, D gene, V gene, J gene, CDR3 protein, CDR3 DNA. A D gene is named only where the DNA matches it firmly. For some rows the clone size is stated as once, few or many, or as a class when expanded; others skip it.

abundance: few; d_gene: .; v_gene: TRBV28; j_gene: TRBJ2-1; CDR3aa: CASTTSGQPGGFF; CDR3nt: TGTGCCAGCACCACCAGTGGACAGCCGGGGGGGTTCTTC
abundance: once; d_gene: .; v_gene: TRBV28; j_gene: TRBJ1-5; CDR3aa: CASSLDPRGAQPQHF; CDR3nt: TGTGCCAGCAGTTTAGACCCGAGGGGGGCCCAGCCCCAGCATTTT
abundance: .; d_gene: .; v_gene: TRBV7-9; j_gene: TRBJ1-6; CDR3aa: CASSLELNSPLHF; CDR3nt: TGTGCCAGCAGCTTAGAACTTAATTCACCCCTCCACTTT
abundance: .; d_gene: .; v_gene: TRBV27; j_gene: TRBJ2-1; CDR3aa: CASSLSRGGVDEQFF; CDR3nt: TGTGCCAGCAGTTTATCGCGAGGAGGGGTCGATGAGCAGTTCTTC
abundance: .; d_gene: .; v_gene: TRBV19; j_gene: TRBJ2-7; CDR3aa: CASSITGGGYEQYF; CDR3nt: TGTGCCAGTAGTATAACGGGTGGCGGCTACGAGCAGTACTTC
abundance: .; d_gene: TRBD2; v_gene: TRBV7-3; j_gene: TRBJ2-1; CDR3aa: CASSSPGLAGVGNNEQFF; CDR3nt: TGTGCCAGCAGCTCGCCGGGACTAGCGGGAGTAGGTAACAATGAGCAGTTCTTC
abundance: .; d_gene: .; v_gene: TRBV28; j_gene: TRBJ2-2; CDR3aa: CASIGGSNTGELFF; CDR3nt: TGTGCCAGCATTGGTGGGAGTAACACCGGGGAGCTGTTTTTT
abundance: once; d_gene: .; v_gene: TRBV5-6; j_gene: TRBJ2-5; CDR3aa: CASRSLGQETQYF; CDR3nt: TGTGCCAGCAGGAGCCTCGGGCAAGAGACCCAGTACTTC
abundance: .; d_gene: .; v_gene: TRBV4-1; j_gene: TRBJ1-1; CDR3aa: CASSQDNRAGTEAFF; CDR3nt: TGCGCCAGCAGCCAAGATAACAGGGCAGGCACTGAAGCTTTCTTT
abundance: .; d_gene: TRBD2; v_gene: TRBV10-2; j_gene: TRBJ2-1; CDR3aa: CATQGLAGEYSYNEQFF; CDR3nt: TGCGCCACCCAGGGGCTAGCGGGAGAATACTCCTACAATGAGCAGTTCTTC
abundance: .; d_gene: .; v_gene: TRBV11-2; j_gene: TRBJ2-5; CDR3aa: CASSFSAQETQYF; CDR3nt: TGTGCCAGCAGCTTCTCAGCCCAAGAGACCCAGTACTTC
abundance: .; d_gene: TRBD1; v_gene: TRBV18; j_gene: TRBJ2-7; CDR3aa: CASSPSGQGSYEQYF; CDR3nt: TGTGCCAGCTCACCATCCGGACAGGGATCCTACGAGCAGTACTTC
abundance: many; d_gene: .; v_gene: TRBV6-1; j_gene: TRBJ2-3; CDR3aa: CASRYDTGDTDTQYF; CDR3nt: TGTGCCAGCAGATACGATACGGGGGACACAGATACGCAGTATTTT
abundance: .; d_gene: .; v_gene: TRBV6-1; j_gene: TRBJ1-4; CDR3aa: CASSPLGGREKLFF; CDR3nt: TGTGCCAGCAGTCCGTTGGGGGGAAGGGAAAAACTGTTTTTT
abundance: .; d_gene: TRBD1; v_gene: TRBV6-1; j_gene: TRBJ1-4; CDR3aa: CASSYGQGDEKLFF; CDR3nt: TGTGCCAGCAGTTATGGACAGGGGGATGAAAAACTGTTTTTT
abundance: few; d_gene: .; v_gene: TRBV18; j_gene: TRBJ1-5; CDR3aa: CASSPQDNSNQPQHF; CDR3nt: TGTGCCAGCTCACCACAAGACAATAGCAATCAGCCCCAGCATTTT
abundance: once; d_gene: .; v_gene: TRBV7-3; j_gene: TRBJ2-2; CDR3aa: CASSPRGGTGELFF; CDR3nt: TGTGCCAGCAGCCCTCGAGGGGGCACCGGGGAGCTGTTTTTT
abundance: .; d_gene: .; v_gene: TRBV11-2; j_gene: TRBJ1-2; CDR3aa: CASSFGGSYGYTF; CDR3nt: TGTGCCAGCAGCTTCGGGGGGAGCTATGGCTACACCTTC
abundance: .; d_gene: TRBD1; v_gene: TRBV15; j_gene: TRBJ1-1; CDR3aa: CATSRTGETEAFF; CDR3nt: TGTGCCACCAGCAGAACAGGGGAGACTGAAGCTTTCTTT
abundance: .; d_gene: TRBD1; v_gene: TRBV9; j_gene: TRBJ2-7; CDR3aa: CASSVDPGGYEQYF; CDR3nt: TGTGCCAGCAGCGTAGATCCAGGGGGATACGAGCAGTACTTC
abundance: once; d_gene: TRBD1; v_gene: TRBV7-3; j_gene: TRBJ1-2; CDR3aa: CASSGTGQGDGYTF; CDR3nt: TGTGCCAGCAGCGGGACGGGACAGGGGGATGGCTACACCTTC
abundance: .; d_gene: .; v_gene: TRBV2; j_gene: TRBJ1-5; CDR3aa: CASTVDRRGNQPQHF; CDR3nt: TGTGCCAGCACAGTCGACAGAAGAGGCAATCAGCCCCAGCATTTT
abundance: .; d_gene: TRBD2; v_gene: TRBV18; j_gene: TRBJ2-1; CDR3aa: CASSPRLAGGEQFF; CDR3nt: TGTGCCAGCTCACCCCGACTAGCGGGAGGGGAGCAGTTCTTC
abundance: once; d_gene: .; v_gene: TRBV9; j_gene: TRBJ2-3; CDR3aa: CASSRRGGTTDTQYF; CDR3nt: TGTGCCAGCAGCCGACGGGGAGGGACAACAGATACGCAGTATTTT
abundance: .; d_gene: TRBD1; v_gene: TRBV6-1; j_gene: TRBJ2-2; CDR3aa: CASSERHMGTGATGELFF; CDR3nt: TGTGCCAGCAGTGAACGACACATGGGGACAGGGGCCACCGGGGAGCTGTTTTTT
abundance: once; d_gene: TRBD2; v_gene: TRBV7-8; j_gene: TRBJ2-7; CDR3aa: CASSLAGLAREQYF; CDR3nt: TGTGCCAGCAGCTTAGCTGGACTAGCAAGGGAGCAGTACTTC
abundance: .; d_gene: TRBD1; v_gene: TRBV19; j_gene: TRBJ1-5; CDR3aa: CASTGQGQGAGQPQHF; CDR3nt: TGTGCCAGTACGGGACAGGGACAGGGGGCAGGGCAGCCCCAGCATTTT
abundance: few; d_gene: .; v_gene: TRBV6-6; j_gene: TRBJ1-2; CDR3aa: CASSYPKGTPSGGYTF; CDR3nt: TGTGCCAGCAGTTACCCTAAAGGGACACCGTCGGGTGGCTACACCTTC
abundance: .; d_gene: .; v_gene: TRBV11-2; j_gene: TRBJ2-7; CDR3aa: CASSLDAGSFFSYEQYF; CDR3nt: TGTGCCAGCAGCTTAGATGCGGGCAGCTTTTTCTCCTACGAGCAGTACTTC
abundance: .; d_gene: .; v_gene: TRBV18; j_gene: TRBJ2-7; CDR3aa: CASSPVGSSYEQYF; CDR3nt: TGTGCCAGCTCACCGGTAGGGAGTTCCTACGAGCAGTACTTC
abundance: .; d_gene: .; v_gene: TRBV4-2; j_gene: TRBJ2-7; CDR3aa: CASGGVYEQYF; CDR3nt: TGTGCCAGCGGCGGCGTCTACGAGCAGTACTTC
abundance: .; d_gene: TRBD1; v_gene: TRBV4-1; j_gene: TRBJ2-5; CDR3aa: CATGQGNQETQYF; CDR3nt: TGCGCCACGGGACAGGGCAATCAAGAGACCCAGTACTTC
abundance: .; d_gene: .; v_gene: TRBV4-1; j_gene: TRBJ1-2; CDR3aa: CASSLTVNYGYTF; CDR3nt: TGCGCCAGCAGCCTGACAGTAAACTATGGCTACACCTTC
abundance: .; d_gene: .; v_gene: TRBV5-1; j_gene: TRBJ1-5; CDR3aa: CASSFVSGNNQPQHF; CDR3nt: TGCGCCAGCAGCTTCGTATCAGGGAACAATCAGCCCCAGCATTTT
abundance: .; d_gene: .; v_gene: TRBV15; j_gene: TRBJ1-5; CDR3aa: CATSRDQMGGSQPQHF; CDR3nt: TGTGCCACCAGCAGAGATCAAATGGGGGGCAGTCAGCCCCAGCATTTT
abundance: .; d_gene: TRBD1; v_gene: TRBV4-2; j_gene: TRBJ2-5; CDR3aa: CASSPGQGALAETQYF; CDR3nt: TGTGCCAGCAGCCCGGGACAGGGGGCGTTAGCAGAGACCCAGTACTTC
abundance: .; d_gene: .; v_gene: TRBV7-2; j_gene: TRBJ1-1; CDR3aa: CASSLAPGLMNTEAFF; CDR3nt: TGTGCCAGCAGCCTGGCCCCGGGGCTCATGAACACTGAAGCTTTCTTT
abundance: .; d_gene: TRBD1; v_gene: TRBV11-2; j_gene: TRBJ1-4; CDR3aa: CASSFRGAREKLFF; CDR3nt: TGTGCCAGCAGCTTCAGGGGGGCGAGGGAGAAACTGTTTTTT
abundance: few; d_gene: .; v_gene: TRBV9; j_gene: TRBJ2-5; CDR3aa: CASSVSSEYQETQYF; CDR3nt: TGTGCCAGCAGCGTTTCCAGCGAGTACCAAGAGACCCAGTACTTC
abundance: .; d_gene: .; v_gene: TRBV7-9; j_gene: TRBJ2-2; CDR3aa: CASSSPGELFF; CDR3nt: TGTGCCAGCAGCTCCCCCGGGGAGCTGTTTTTT
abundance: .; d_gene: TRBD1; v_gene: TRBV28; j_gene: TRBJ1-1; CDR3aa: CASTLCTTGGWCTEAFF; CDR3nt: TGTGCCAGCACCCTGTGTACCACAGGGGGCTGGTGCACTGAAGCTTTCTTT